This is a list of T cell receptor beta chains from one sample in a study of blood T cells in healthy people across ages. One entry per CDR3 protein, called by TCRdb with MiXCR from the 5' RACE reads. The sample includes about 800,000 distinct CDR3 sequences, roughly 60% seen only once; the top ten take roughly 22%. The sequencing sample was made of blood. These receptors were collected from a young man in good health. CDR3s include the opening cysteine and the closing phenylalanine or tryptophan. D genes are given only for firm matches. For some rows the clone size is stated as once, few or many, or as a class when expanded; others skip it.

>TRBV10-3|TRBD1|13|.|TRBJ2-1
TGTGTCGTCGGCCGGGACAGTAATACCGAGCAGTTCTTC
CVVGRDSNTEQFF
>TRBV7-2|TRBD2|16|.|TRBJ2-3
TGTGCCAGCGCAACGGGGCTAGCGGGAGTTTTCGGTACGCAGTATTTT
CASATGLAGVFGTQYF
>TRBV5-1|.|13|.|TRBJ2-7
TGCGCCAGCACCGATACTGGAAGCTACGAGCAGTACTTC
CASTDTGSYEQYF
>TRBV9|.|13|few|TRBJ2-1
TGTGCCAGCAGCGTCACCAGCCGCAATGAGCAGTTCTTC
CASSVTSRNEQFF
>TRBV7-2|.|12|few|TRBJ2-7
TGTGCCAGCAGCTTAGGGTGGGGCGAGCAGTACTTC
CASSLGWGEQYF
>TRBV6-6|TRBD1|14|.|TRBJ1-5
TGTGCCAGCAGTTATGGGACAGGAGGTCAGCCCCAGCATTTT
CASSYGTGGQPQHF
>TRBV29-1|.|12|few|TRBJ2-3
TGCAGCACGGTCGAACGCGCGGATACGCAGTATTTT
CSTVERADTQYF
>TRBV20-1|.|13|.|TRBJ2-7
TGCAGTGCTAGAGTCGTACAGCATGGTGAGCAGTACTTC
CSARVVQHGEQYF
>TRBV12-3/TRBV12-4|.|13|.|TRBJ1-2
TGTGCCAGCAGGGGGACCCAGGCCTGGGGCTACACCTTC
CASRGTQAWGYTF
>TRBV5-1|.|15|.|TRBJ2-1
TGCGCCAGCGCACCCCTAGGGGAGCGAGTTTTTGAGCAGTTCTTC
CASAPLGERVFEQFF
>TRBV27|.|14|.|TRBJ2-2
TGTGCCAGCCGGAGGGGTAGGGACACCGGGGAGCTGTTTTTT
CASRRGRDTGELFF
>TRBV20-1|.|13|few|TRBJ2-7
TGCAGTGCTAGAGGGGAGGCAGACTACGAGCAGTACTTC
CSARGEADYEQYF
>TRBV5-1|.|16|.|TRBJ2-6
TGCGCCAGCAGCTTGGGGCCGCCCTCTGGGGCCAACGTCCTGACTTTC
CASSLGPPSGANVLTF
>TRBV10-3|.|16|.|TRBJ2-2
TGTGCCATCAGTGAGCCCGACAGTACGAACACCGGGGAGCTGTTTTTT
CAISEPDSTNTGELFF
>TRBV21-1|.|12|.|TRBJ1-2
TGTGCCAGCGTCCCATGTCGCGATGGCTACACCTTC
CASVPCRDGYTF
>TRBV7-3|TRBD2|17|few|TRBJ2-3
TGTGCCAGCAGCTTAAGTCGGCGACTAGCGGGACCGGATACGCAGTATTTT
CASSLSRRLAGPDTQYF
>TRBV9|TRBD2|15|few|TRBJ2-1
TGTGCCAGCACCCCCATAGCGGGAGCGTTAAATGAGCAGTTCTTC
CASTPIAGALNEQFF
>TRBV11-3|.|14|.|TRBJ1-2
TGTGCCAGCAGCTTCCGTAAACCAAACTATGGCTACACCTTC
CASSFRKPNYGYTF
>TRBV6-5|TRBD1|15|.|TRBJ2-4
TGTGCCAGCAGTTACTCCGTGACAGGGTTCAACATTCAGTACTTC
CASSYSVTGFNIQYF
>TRBV7-9|TRBD2|16|.|TRBJ2-3
TGTGCCAGCACTTTGGGGAGACTAGCGGGGTTGGATACGCAGTATTTT
CASTLGRLAGLDTQYF
>TRBV7-2|TRBD2|18|.|TRBJ2-3
TGTGCCAGCAGCATGACCCGGGCTAGCGGGAGGTGCACAGATACGCAGTATTTT
CASSMTRASGRCTDTQYF
>TRBV6-1|TRBD2|15|few|TRBJ2-1
TGTGCCAGCAGTGAAAATAGCGGGGCCCGGCATGAGCAGTTCTTC
CASSENSGARHEQFF
>TRBV20-1|.|14|.|TRBJ1-5
TGCAGTGCTAACCGGGACGGCTATGATCAGCCCCAGCATTTT
CSANRDGYDQPQHF
>TRBV11-2|.|12|.|TRBJ2-7
TGTGCCAGCACCCGACTAGGCGCCGAGCAGTACTTC
CASTRLGAEQYF
>TRBV12-3/TRBV12-4|.|13|few|TRBJ2-1
TGTGCCACCCCAAGTCCGTTCTCGAATGAGCAGTTCTTC
CATPSPFSNEQFF
>TRBV7-9|.|14|.|TRBJ2-1
TGTGCCAGCAGTTCTACCCTATCTTACAATGAGCAGTTCTTC
CASSSTLSYNEQFF
>TRBV6-1|TRBD2|15|.|TRBJ2-7
TGTGCCAGCAGTGAAGGCGGGAGTCCCCTATACGAGCAGTACTTC
CASSEGGSPLYEQYF
>TRBV7-9|.|14|.|TRBJ1-2
TGTGCCAGCAGCTTAGCAGGACAGAACTATGGCTACACCTTC
CASSLAGQNYGYTF
>TRBV2|TRBD1|14|once|TRBJ1-1
TGTGCCAGCAGGGGACAGTCGGAGGGCACTGAAGCTTTCTTT
CASRGQSEGTEAFF
>TRBV6-4|TRBD2|14|.|TRBJ2-1
TGTGCCAGCAGTGACGACGGGGGGGCCAATGAGCAGTTCTTC
CASSDDGGANEQFF
>TRBV3-1|.|14|.|TRBJ2-5
TGTGCCAGCAGCCAAGGGCTAGCTCACGAGACCCAGTACTTC
CASSQGLAHETQYF
>TRBV7-9|.|15|.|TRBJ2-3
TGTGCCAGCAGCTTCCTTTGGGGGGAAGGAGATACGCAGTATTTT
CASSFLWGEGDTQYF
>TRBV2|.|11|.|TRBJ1-2
TGTGCCCAAAGAGAGGGTTGGGACTACACCTTC
CAQREGWDYTF
>TRBV7-2|.|12|.|TRBJ2-5
TGTGCCTGCAGCTTTATTGTGCTGCCCCAGTACTTC
CACSFIVLPQYF
>TRBV11-2|.|13|few|TRBJ2-7
TGTGCCAGCAGTCGGCCCTCTACCTACGAGCAGTACTTC
CASSRPSTYEQYF
>TRBV7-2|TRBD1|15|.|TRBJ1-2
TGTGCCAGCAGCCTTCCCCCGACAGGGAACTATGGCTACACCTTC
CASSLPPTGNYGYTF
>TRBV29-1|TRBD1|14|few|TRBJ2-7
TGCAGCGTTGAGTTTACGACAGGGGGCGGCGAGCAGTACTTC
CSVEFTTGGGEQYF
>TRBV4-2|.|16|.|TRBJ2-6
TGTGCCAGCAGCCATCGATCGACAACTGGGGCCAACGTCCTGACTTTC
CASSHRSTTGANVLTF
>TRBV5-1|.|13|.|TRBJ1-2
TGCGCCAGCAGCTTCGATACAAACTATGGCTACACCTTC
CASSFDTNYGYTF
>TRBV20-1|TRBD1|15|.|TRBJ1-6
TGCAGTGCTCTCCCGATGACAGGGAATAATTCACCCCTCCACTTT
CSALPMTGNNSPLHF
>TRBV6-6|TRBD1|16|.|TRBJ2-1
TGTGCCAGCCTCAAGGGACAGGGGTCGACGAGGAATGAGCAGTTCTTC
CASLKGQGSTRNEQFF
>TRBV5-1|TRBD2|15|.|TRBJ2-7
TGCGCCAGCAGCTTTTATGGTTTGGCGGGAGATGAGCAGTACTTC
CASSFYGLAGDEQYF
>TRBV29-1|.|12|once|TRBJ1-1
TGCAGCGCTGACGGGGAAAACACTGAAGCTTTCTTT
CSADGENTEAFF
>TRBV18|.|13|.|TRBJ2-7
TGTGCCTGCTCATCATCACCATTCTACGAGCAGTACTTC
CACSSSPFYEQYF
>TRBV6-5|TRBD2|17|.|TRBJ2-1
TGTGCCAGCAGTTCGGGGACTAGCGGGACCCCCTACAATGAGCAGTTCTTC
CASSSGTSGTPYNEQFF
>TRBV7-2|.|15|once|TRBJ1-2
TGTGCCAGCAGTTACAATCAAGGGGCGGGCTATGGCTACACCTTC
CASSYNQGAGYGYTF
>TRBV4-2|.|15|.|TRBJ2-6
TGTGCCAGCAACTCCCAGAGCTCTGGGGCCAACGTCCTGACTTTC
CASNSQSSGANVLTF
>TRBV11-2|.|14|few|TRBJ2-5
TGTGCCAGCAGCTTAGGGTTCGGTCCTACTCCCCCGTACTTC
CASSLGFGPTPPYF
>TRBV7-2|.|14|.|TRBJ2-7
TGTGCCAGCAGCTTAGAGAGGGCCGTCCCCGAGCAGTACTTC
CASSLERAVPEQYF
>TRBV7-9|.|15|.|TRBJ2-7
TGTGCCAGCAGCTTAGGGCGGGAAAACTTGGGCGAGCAGTACTTC
CASSLGRENLGEQYF
>TRBV27|.|16|.|TRBJ2-3
TGTGCCGGCAGTTTTGTGGGGGCGGAGGGCACAGATACGCAGTATTTT
CAGSFVGAEGTDTQYF
>TRBV11-2|.|15|.|TRBJ1-1
TGTGCCAGCAGCTTAGGGCAAACCATGAACACTGAAGTTTTCTTT
CASSLGQTMNTEVFF
>TRBV7-8|.|13|.|TRBJ2-6
TGTGCCATCTTAGACGCCGGGGCCAACGTCCTGACTTTC
CAILDAGANVLTF
>TRBV4-1|.|17|.|TRBJ2-1
TGCGCCAGCAGCCAAGACGGGTTTACGGGTTCCTACAATGAGCAGTTCTTC
CASSQDGFTGSYNEQFF
>TRBV19|TRBD1|15|.|TRBJ1-2
TGTGCCAGTAGTATTATCACCGGGACAGGAGGTGGCTACACCTTC
CASSIITGTGGGYTF
>TRBV7-2|.|13|few|TRBJ2-4
TGTGCCAGCAGCTCGCCCACCAAAAACATTCAGTACTTC
CASSSPTKNIQYF
>TRBV6-4|.|13|.|TRBJ1-1
TGTGCCAGCAGACGGGACCACAACACTGAAGCTTTCTTT
CASRRDHNTEAFF
>TRBV20-1|.|11|.|TRBJ2-4
TGCAGTGCTAGGAGCCTGGGAGCAGAGTACTTC
CSARSLGAEYF
>TRBV7-2|.|15|.|TRBJ1-5
TGTGCCAGCAGCTTTTTCAGCAATAGCAATCAGCCCCAGCATTTT
CASSFFSNSNQPQHF
>TRBV7-2|.|13|.|TRBJ2-5
TGTGCCAGCAGCTTAGTCCCCCAAGAGACCCAGTACTTC
CASSLVPQETQYF